This T cell receptor (beta chain) was identified in a study of T cell repertoires in ileal Crohn's disease. In the study overall: Surgery for a complication: stricturing in approximately 60%, penetrating in about 40%.

Turning to this clone: Its matching antigen is unknown.

The study's findings and limits: Clonality above 26.8% at surgery always came with endoscopic recurrence.

The CDR3 length is 15 residues. V gave up 7 bases and J gave up 5 bases; unmatched junction bases: 10. Germline CDR1 is SNHLY and CDR2 is FYNNEI. Some clones are missing from TCRdb's copy, which holds only in-frame ones; the method was immunoSEQ multiplex PCR. The sample lists tens of thousands of clones, roughly 81% occurring once. This receptor was obtained from an adult with Crohn's disease. The V gene is TRBV2, the J gene TRBJ2-5, with 10 positions matching TRBD2. The specimen was ileal tissue. CDR3 nucleotides: TGTGCCAGCACTCGGCAGCGGGGGGGCGGTGAGACCCAGTACTTC. Translation: CASTRQRGGGETQYF.